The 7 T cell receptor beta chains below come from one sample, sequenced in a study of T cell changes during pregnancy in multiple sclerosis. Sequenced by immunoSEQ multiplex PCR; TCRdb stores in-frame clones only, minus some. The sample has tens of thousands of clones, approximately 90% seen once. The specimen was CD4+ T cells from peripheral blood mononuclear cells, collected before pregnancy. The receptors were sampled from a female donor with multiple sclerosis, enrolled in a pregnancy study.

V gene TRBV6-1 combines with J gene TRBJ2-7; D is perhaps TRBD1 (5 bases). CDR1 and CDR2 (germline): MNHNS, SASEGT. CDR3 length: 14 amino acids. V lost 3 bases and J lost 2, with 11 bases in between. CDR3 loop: CASSERTLTYEQYF. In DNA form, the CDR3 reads TGTGCCAGCAGTGAGCGGACACTAACCTACGAGCAGTACTTC.

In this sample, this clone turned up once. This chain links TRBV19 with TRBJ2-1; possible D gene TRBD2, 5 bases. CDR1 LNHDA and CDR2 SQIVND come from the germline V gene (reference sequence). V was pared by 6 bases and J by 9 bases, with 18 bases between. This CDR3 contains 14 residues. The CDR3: CASRLREGRFEQFF. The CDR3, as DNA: TGTGCCAGTAGACTGAGGGAAGGGCGATTTGAGCAGTTCTTC.

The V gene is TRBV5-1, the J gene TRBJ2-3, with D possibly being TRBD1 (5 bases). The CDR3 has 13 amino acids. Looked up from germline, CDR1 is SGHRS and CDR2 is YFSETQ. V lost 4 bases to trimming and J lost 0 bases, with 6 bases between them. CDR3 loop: CASSGQSTDTQYF. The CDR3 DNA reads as TGCGCCAGCAGCGGACAAAGCACAGATACGCAGTATTTT.

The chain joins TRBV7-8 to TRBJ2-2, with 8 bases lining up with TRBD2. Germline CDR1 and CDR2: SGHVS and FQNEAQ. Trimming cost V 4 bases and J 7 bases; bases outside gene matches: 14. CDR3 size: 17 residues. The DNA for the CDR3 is TGTGCCAGCAGCTCATCCCGGGGGGGGCGGCGTATCGGGGAGCTGTTTTTT. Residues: CASSSSRGGRRIGELFF.

The CDR3, as DNA: TGCGCCAGCAGCCCCTGGGACAGGGGGAATTTCAATGAAAAACTGTTTTTT. Its protein is CASSPWDRGNFNEKLFF. The chain is built from TRBV4-1 and TRBJ1-4, with 11 bases lining up with TRBD1. The germline V gene encodes CDR1 MGHRA and CDR2 YSYEKL. The V gene end was trimmed by 4 bases and the J gene end by 5 bases; junction bases not matched to a gene: 9. This CDR3 spans 17 amino acids.

CDR3 sequence: CASSLTGGGSDTQYF. The CDR3, as DNA: TGTGCCAGCAGCTTAACAGGGGGAGGGTCAGATACGCAGTATTTT. The genes are TRBV7-2 and TRBJ2-3, with D perhaps matching TRBD1 (8 bases). The germline CDR1 and CDR2 sequences are SGHTA and FQGNSA. The CDR3 has 15 amino acids. The ends were cut back, 2 bases at V and 4 bases at J, with 13 bases in the middle. Looking up the rest from reference TRBV7-2 and TRBJ2-3 gives the full variable domain: GAGVSQSPSNKVTEKGKDVELRCDPISGHTALYWYRQSLGQGLEFLIYFQGNSAPDKSGLPSDRFSAERTGGSVSTLTIQRTQQEDSAVYLCASSLTGGGSDTQYFGPGTRLTVL.

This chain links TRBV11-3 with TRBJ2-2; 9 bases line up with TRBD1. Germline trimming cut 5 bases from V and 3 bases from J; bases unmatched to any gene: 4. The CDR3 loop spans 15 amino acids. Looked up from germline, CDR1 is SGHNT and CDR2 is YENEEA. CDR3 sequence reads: CASSTGTGYTGELFF. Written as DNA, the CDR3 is TGTGCCAGCAGCACCGGGACAGGGTACACCGGGGAGCTGTTTTTT.